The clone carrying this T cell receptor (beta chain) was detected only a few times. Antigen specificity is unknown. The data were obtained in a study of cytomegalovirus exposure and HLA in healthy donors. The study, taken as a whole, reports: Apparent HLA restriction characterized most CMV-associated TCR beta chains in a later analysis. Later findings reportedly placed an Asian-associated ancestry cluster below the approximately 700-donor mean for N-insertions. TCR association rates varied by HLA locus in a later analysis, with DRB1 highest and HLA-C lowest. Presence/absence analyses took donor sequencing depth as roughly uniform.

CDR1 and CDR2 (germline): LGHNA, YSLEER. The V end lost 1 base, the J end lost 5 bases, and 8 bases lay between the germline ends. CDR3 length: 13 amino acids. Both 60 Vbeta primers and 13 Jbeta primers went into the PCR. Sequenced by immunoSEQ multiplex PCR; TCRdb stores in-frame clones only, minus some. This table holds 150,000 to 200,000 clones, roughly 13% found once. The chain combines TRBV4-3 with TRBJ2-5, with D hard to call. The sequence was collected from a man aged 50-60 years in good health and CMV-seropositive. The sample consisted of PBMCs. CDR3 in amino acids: CASSQGTRETQYF. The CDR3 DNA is TGCGCCAGCAGCCAAGGTACCCGGGAGACCCAGTACTTC.